The 20 T cell receptor beta chains listed next were all sequenced from one sample in a study of shared clonotypes between healthy human individuals. CD45RO-negative, CCR7-selected cells formed the naive CD8 fraction, which excluded terminally differentiated effector memory CD45RA+ cells. Clones were sequenced by immunoSEQ multiplex PCR, and TCRdb holds only the in-frame ones, with some missing. The table shows hundreds of thousands of clones, with roughly 98% occurring only once. Sequencing was performed on naive CD8+ T cells sorted from blood. The source of these receptors is a man younger than 45 in good health.

This chain's CDR3 is CSVELAQQGWETQYF. The DNA of the CDR3 is TGCAGCGTTGAATTGGCCCAGCAGGGTTGGGAGACCCAGTACTTC. This chain joins TRBV29-1 and TRBJ2-5, with D perhaps matching TRBD1 (5 bases). Germline assignment: CDR1 SQVTM and CDR2 ANQGSEA. This CDR3 contains 15 residues. With 2 bases removed from V and 5 bases from J, the gap between germline ends came to 18 bases.

With regard to this clone: A read error may account for a junction end that differs from germline. The chain has TRBV7-7 and TRBJ2-7, with a possible D match to TRBD2 (5 bases). CDR3 length: 15 amino acids. Germline V CDR1 and CDR2: SSHAT, FNYEAQ (reference sequence). In DNA form, the CDR3 reads TGTGCTAGCAGCGCCGGGCTAGCACCGTCCTACGAGCAGTACTTC. Translation: CASSAGLAPSYEQYF.

This chain connects TRBV27 to TRBJ2-7, with a weak D call TRBD2 (5 bases). V dropped 0 bases and J dropped 5 bases, with 8 bases sitting between them. CDR1 MNHEY and CDR2 SMNVEV come from the germline V gene (reference sequence). The CDR3 spans 13 residues. The CDR3 region has the DNA TGTGCCAGCAGTTTATCGGACTGGAACGAGCAGTACTTC. As protein: CASSLSDWNEQYF.

The rearrangement links TRBV5-8 to TRBJ1-2; D unresolved. The CDR3 consists of 15 residues. V lost 0 bases, J lost 6 bases, and 15 bases lay in between. Germline V lookup: CDR1 SGHTS, CDR2 YDEGEE. The CDR3 region is CASSLGSGPWNGYTF. DNA for the CDR3: TGTGCCAGCAGCTTGGGGTCAGGTCCGTGGAATGGCTACACCTTC.

The chain joins TRBV25-1 to TRBJ2-3; D is unresolved. V lost 7 bases to trimming and J lost 0 bases, with 23 bases between them. From germline, CDR1 is MGHDK and CDR2 SYGVNS. The CDR3 runs to 18 residues. CDR3 protein: CASTRTLDREGSTDTQYF. CDR3 DNA: TGTGCCAGCACCAGAACCCTAGACCGCGAAGGTAGCACAGATACGCAGTATTTT.

Of note for this clone: The same CDR3 arises from other DNA sequences in this sample as well. The chain joins TRBV11-2 to TRBJ1-3, with unresolved D. Germline lookup yields CDR1 SGHAT and CDR2 FQNNGV. V lost 1 base and J lost 3, with 1 base in between. CDR3 length equals 12 residues. CDR3 in DNA: TGTGCCAGCAGCTTAGGTGGAAACACCATATATTTT. Translating it yields CASSLGGNTIYF.

This clone has a single count. The chain joins TRBV2 to TRBJ2-7; TRBD2 agrees at 8 bases. The CDR3 contains 15 residues. The germline gives CDR1 SNHLY, CDR2 FYNNEI. V trimming: 6 bases; J trimming: 0 bases; junction bases outside the gene matches: 7. The CDR3 loop reads CASSASGFSSYEQYF. The CDR3 nucleotides read TGTGCCAGCAGCGCTAGCGGGTTCAGCTCCTACGAGCAGTACTTC.

The V and J genes are TRBV30 and TRBJ2-2; TRBD2 matches at 8 bases. This CDR3 is 15 amino acids long. Trimming at V came to 8 bases and at J to 4 bases, leaving 12 bases not matched to a gene. The V gene's germline CDR1 is GTSNPN and CDR2 SVGIG (reference sequence). CDR3 DNA sequence: TGTGCCCGGGACCGTGCAACTAGCGGCACCGGGGAGCTGTTTTTT. Residues: CARDRATSGTGELFF.

The chain combines TRBV11-2 with TRBJ2-3; 8 nucleotides agree with TRBD2. Germline trimming cut 5 bases from V and 2 bases from J; bases unmatched to any gene: 15. The length of the CDR3 is 18 residues. Germline loops: CDR1 SGHAT, CDR2 FQNNGV. The CDR3 DNA sequence: TGTGCCAGCAGCCCCGGCGGAGCTAGCGGGCGTTTCACAGATACGCAGTATTTT. This encodes CASSPGGASGRFTDTQYF.

V usage is TRBV27 and J usage is TRBJ2-7; perhaps TRBD2 as D (5 bases). V lost 3 bases and J lost 3, with 9 bases in between. There are 13 residues in the CDR3. Germline assignment: CDR1 MNHEY and CDR2 SMNVEV (reference sequence). CDR3 loop: CASSLQRDYEQYF. The CDR3 DNA is TGTGCCAGCAGTTTGCAACGGGACTACGAGCAGTACTTC.

V usage is TRBV7-6 and J usage is TRBJ2-1; 8 nucleotides match TRBD2. CDR3 length: 12 amino acids. J gave up 10 bases and V 3 bases, and 2 bases lay outside the gene matches. Germline V gene sequence: CDR1 SGHVS, CDR2 FNYEAQ. As DNA, the CDR3 is TGTGCCAGCAGCTTGACTAGCGTCGAGCAGTTCTTC. This gives the protein CASSLTSVEQFF.

This sequence joins TRBV11-2 and TRBJ2-1; 9 bases match TRBD2. CDR1 SGHAT and CDR2 FQNNGV come from the germline V gene. After removal of 4 bases from V and 4 bases from J, the junction contained 11 bases not matched to a gene. The CDR3 is made up of 17 amino acids. The chain's CDR3 is CASSSGDRAGGYNEQFF. For the CDR3, the DNA is TGTGCCAGCAGCTCGGGGGATCGAGCGGGAGGATACAATGAGCAGTTCTTC.

This clone was observed a single time. The chain is built from TRBV25-1 and TRBJ2-3; 14 nucleotides agree with TRBD2. The CDR3 spans 18 residues. The junction had 7 bases not matched to a gene; V was cut back by 4 bases and J by 1 base. Germline V gene lookup returns CDR1 MGHDK and CDR2 SYGVNS. As DNA, the CDR3 is TGTGCCAGCAGTGGACTAGCGGGAGGGCTCCAAGGCACAGATACGCAGTATTTT. Protein sequence: CASSGLAGGLQGTDTQYF.

This chain connects TRBV4-3 to TRBJ2-7; D may match TRBD1 or TRBD2 (5 bases each). This CDR3 is 14 amino acids long. CDR1 is LGHNA, CDR2 YSLEER, per germline. V lost 0 bases, J lost 3 bases, and 9 bases lay in between. CDR3 DNA sequence: TGCGCCAGCAGCCAAGATGGGACGGACTACGAGCAGTACTTC. Protein product: CASSQDGTDYEQYF.

V is TRBV11-2 and J is TRBJ2-7, with a weak D call TRBD2 (6 bases). The germline V gene has CDR1 SGHAT and CDR2 FQNNGV. The ends were cut back, 1 base at V and 2 bases at J, with 9 bases in the middle. There are 14 residues in the CDR3. The CDR3 reads CASSLAGEAYEQYF. Written as DNA, the CDR3 is TGTGCCAGCAGCTTAGCGGGAGAGGCCTACGAGCAGTACTTC.

Of note for this clone: The same CDR3 can be traced to other DNA sequences in this sample. The V and J genes are TRBV6-5 and TRBJ2-1; no definite D call. Looked up from germline, CDR1 is MNHEY and CDR2 is SVGAGI. The CDR3 is 11 residues long. The V gene lost 6 bases and the J gene lost 8 bases, with 8 bases spanning the gap. The CDR3 DNA reads TGTGCCAGCAGCTACGGGTATGAGCAGTTCTTC. This encodes CASSYGYEQFF.

The V call is TRBV29-1, the J call TRBJ2-7; the D gene is possibly TRBD1 (5 bases). Germline CDR1 reads SQVTM; CDR2 reads ANQGSEA. Trimming removed 5 bases from V and 0 bases from J, with 14 bases in between. The CDR3 contains 14 residues. In DNA, the CDR3 is TGCAGCGTTCTAACAGGCGACCACTCCTACGAGCAGTACTTC. It codes for CSVLTGDHSYEQYF.

The gene calls are TRBV25-1 and TRBJ2-1, with a weak D call TRBD1 (6 bases). The CDR3 consists of 11 residues. V gave up 6 bases and J gave up 7 bases, with 7 bases separating them. Germline loops: CDR1 MGHDK, CDR2 SYGVNS. CDR3: CASRQGNEQFF. The CDR3 DNA is TGTGCCAGCAGACAGGGAAATGAGCAGTTCTTC.

This clone is a singleton in its sample. The chain recombines TRBV28 with TRBJ1-2; D is uncertain. Trimming shortened V by 7 bases and J by 4 bases, and 13 bases separated the two germline ends. Germline CDR1 MDHEN, CDR2 SYDVKM. CDR3 length equals 13 residues. This CDR3 is CASNLDGLYGYTF. CDR3 nucleotides: TGTGCCAGCAACCTGGACGGCCTCTATGGCTACACCTTC.

This chain joins TRBV4-1 and TRBJ1-1; tentatively, D is TRBD1 (5 bases). V was trimmed by 1 base and J by 1 base, leaving 7 bases between them. Germline CDR1 reads MGHRA; CDR2 reads YSYEKL. The CDR3 consists of 14 residues. The CDR3, as DNA: TGCGCCAGCAGCCAAGCGACAGAGAACACTGAAGCTTTCTTT. Protein sequence: CASSQATENTEAFF.